These 10 T cell receptor beta chains came from one sample sequenced in a study of vaccination effects on CD4 cells after COVID-19. These TCRs' antigens remain unknown. The protocol was immunoSEQ multiplex PCR, while the TCRdb copy is restricted to in-frame clones and leaves out a portion. The repertoire has some 56,000 clones, roughly 77% of them found once; the top ten carry around 5.5%. Viral peptide pools were used in the ViraFEST assay to expand antigen-specific CD4+ T cells, and sequencing came afterward. Following culture for about 11 days, CD4+ T cells were isolated. It was between March and December 2020 that the person had a SARS-CoV-2 infection confirmed by PCR. The specimen comprised CD4+ T cells from PBMCs cultured with HIV peptides, sampled before COVID-19 vaccination. Stated subset: HIV-1 Nef peptide pool negative control/reference culture. The source of these receptors is a human donor who had a prior SARS-CoV-2 infection.

This clone was recorded a few times. The chain's CDR3 is CSVGKREFGELFF. DNA for the CDR3: TGCAGCGTAGGCAAGCGGGAGTTCGGGGAGCTGTTTTTT. The chain joins TRBV29-1 to TRBJ2-2; TRBD2 agrees at 8 bases. The CDR3 consists of 13 residues. Germline V lookup: CDR1 SQVTM, CDR2 ANQGSEA. With 6 bases clipped from V and 7 bases from J, the junction kept 7 bases outside the gene matches.

This clone has more than one count but fewer than ten. The gene calls are TRBV7-2 and TRBJ2-2; unclear D gene. This CDR3 is built from 12 residues. Looked up from germline, CDR1 is SGHTA and CDR2 is FQGNSA. Trimming took off 5 bases at V and 8 bases at J, with 9 bases between the two ends. The CDR3 reads CASSHPAGELFF. The CDR3, as DNA: TGTGCCAGCAGCCATCCGGCAGGGGAGCTGTTTTTT. The full variable domain, completed using reference TRBV7-2 and TRBJ2-2, is GAGVSQSPSNKVTEKGKDVELRCDPISGHTALYWYRQSLGQGLEFLIYFQGNSAPDKSGLPSDRFSAERTGGSVSTLTIQRTQQEDSAVYLCASSHPAGELFFGEGSRLTVL.

The chain employs TRBV6-5 and TRBJ1-2, with TRBD1 matching 9 bases. Germline V gene data show CDR1 as MNHEY and CDR2 as SVGAGI. The CDR3 runs to 14 residues. J lost 7 bases, V lost 5 bases, and 8 bases had no gene match. The CDR3 DNA follows: TGTGCCAGCAGTCTGACAGGGGGAGGGGGTGGCTACACCTTC. It is translated as CASSLTGGGGGYTF.

The chain employs TRBV7-9 and TRBJ1-4; perhaps TRBD1 as D (6 bases). Germline V gene data show CDR1 as SEHNR and CDR2 as FQNEAQ (reference sequence). Between the trimmed V and J ends, which lost 1 base and 4 bases, there was a span of 10 bases. The CDR3 covers 15 residues. The DNA of the CDR3 is TGTGCCAGCAGCTTAGAGGGGGGCGGTAATGAAAAACTGTTTTTT. Encoded protein: CASSLEGGGNEKLFF.

This chain uses TRBV5-6 with TRBJ2-3, with 15 bases that match TRBD2. Germline CDR1 and CDR2: SGHDT and YYEEEE. The CDR3 consists of 18 residues. V dropped 2 bases and J dropped 4; count of bases not matched to a gene: 8. The CDR3 reads CASSFGTSGRRRSDTQYF. The DNA for the CDR3 is TGTGCCAGCAGCTTTGGGACTAGCGGGAGGCGTAGGTCAGATACGCAGTATTTT.

Details on this clone: At one boundary the junction diverges from the germline segment, which might be a read error. The V gene is TRBV7-7, the J gene TRBJ2-2; 9 bases align to TRBD2. The CDR3 extends over 16 amino acids. Germline CDR1 reads SSHAT; CDR2 reads FNYEAQ (reference sequence). CDR3 nucleotide sequence: TGTGCTAGCAGCTTCGGACTAGCGCGGAACACCGGGGAGCTGTTTTTT. Translating it yields CASSFGLARNTGELFF.

The chain is built from TRBV19 and TRBJ1-1, with a weak D call TRBD1 (5 bases). The germline V and J ends were trimmed by 5 bases and 3 bases, with 16 bases remaining between them. The CDR3 has 15 amino acids. Germline values: CDR1 LNHDA, CDR2 SQIVND (reference sequence). CDR3 bases: TGTGCCAGTAGTCTCTCTCTGGGACTAGACACTGAAGCTTTCTTT. It translates to CASSLSLGLDTEAFF.

This rearrangement joins TRBV24-1 to TRBJ2-1, with 7 nucleotides matching TRBD2. CDR1 and CDR2 (germline): KGHDR, SFDVKD. This CDR3 comprises 17 residues. The V and J ends lost 4 bases and 5 bases, in that order; junction bases with no gene match: 13. This chain's CDR3 is CATSDHLGTKHHNEQFF. CDR3 coding DNA: TGTGCCACCAGTGACCACCTCGGGACTAAGCACCACAATGAGCAGTTCTTC.

This clone was seen a few times. The chain combines TRBV19 with TRBJ2-5; 14 bases map to TRBD2. The germline V gene encodes CDR1 LNHDA and CDR2 SQIVND (reference sequence). CDR3 length: 17 amino acids. The V gene end was trimmed by 5 bases and the J gene end by 2 bases; junction bases not matched to a gene: 7. The CDR3 DNA reads TGTGCCAGTAGTCAGGGACTAGCGGGAGTTGGGCAAGAGACCCAGTACTTC. This sequence encodes CASSQGLAGVGQETQYF. The whole variable domain, filled in from reference TRBV19 and TRBJ2-5, reads DGGITQSPKYLFRKEGQNVTLSCEQNLNHDAMYWYRQDPGQGLRLIYYSQIVNDFQKGDIAEGYSVSREKKESFPLTVTSAQKNPTAFYLCASSQGLAGVGQETQYFGPGTRLLVL.

The chain links TRBV10-3 to TRBJ2-7, with 8 positions matching TRBD2. Germline lookup yields CDR1 ENHRY and CDR2 SYGVKD. The CDR3 length is 15 residues. The V and J ends lost 4 bases and 1 base, in that order; junction bases with no gene match: 6. The chain's CDR3 is CAISGQLADSYEQYF. The CDR3, as DNA: TGTGCCATCAGTGGGCAACTAGCGGATTCCTACGAGCAGTACTTC.